Listed here are 14 T cell receptor beta chains from one sample, sequenced in a study of blood T cell repertoires in COVID-19. This table comes from immunoSEQ multiplex PCR, and its TCRdb copy is limited to in-frame clones, with some not included. The table records tens of thousands of clones, approximately 79% of them present only once. Specimen: peripheral blood. These receptors were obtained from a man between 65 and 80 years old with COVID-19, enrolled during active disease.

The J gene is TRBJ2-7, the V gene TRBV11-2; D gene uncertain. CDR3 length: 14 residues. CDR1 and CDR2 from the germline V gene are SGHAT and FQNNGV. Trimming stripped 0 bases from V and 5 bases from J, with 11 bases between. CDR3 in DNA: TGTGCCAGCAGCTTAGATATATCCCCCCACGAGCAGTACTTC. It specifies CASSLDISPHEQYF.

The chain recombines TRBV29-1 with TRBJ1-2; 7 bases map to TRBD1. The CDR3 covers 12 residues. Per the germline V gene, CDR1 is SQVTM and CDR2 is ANQGSEA. Germline trimming cut 7 bases from V and 8 bases from J; bases unmatched to any gene: 10. The CDR3 here is CSAETGKRGYTF. The CDR3 DNA reads TGCAGCGCCGAGACAGGGAAACGGGGCTACACCTTC. The whole variable domain, filled in from reference TRBV29-1 and TRBJ1-2, reads SAVISQKPSRDICQRGTSLTIQCQVDSQVTMMFWYRQQPGQSLTLIATANQGSEATYESGFVIDKFPISRPNLTFSTLTVSNMSPEDSSIYLCSAETGKRGYTFGSGTRLTVV.

V and J are TRBV24-1 and TRBJ2-2; 10 bases fit TRBD2. Germline loops: CDR1 KGHDR, CDR2 SFDVKD. V lost 5 bases to trimming and J lost 0 bases; unmatched junction nucleotides: 14. This CDR3 region has 20 residues. CDR3 coding DNA: TGTGCCACCAGTGTCCCAGAGTGGGGGCTAGCGGGAGCGAACACCGGGGAGCTGTTTTTT. Its protein is CATSVPEWGLAGANTGELFF.

The chain recombines TRBV3-1 (or the pseudogene TRBV3-2) with TRBJ1-2, with 7 bases matching TRBD1. Trimming at V came to 1 base and at J to 4 bases, leaving 6 bases not matched to a gene. CDR3 length: 15 amino acids. Germline V gene sequence: CDR1 LGHDT, CDR2 YNNKEL (reference sequence). Here the CDR3 reads CASSQGPGTAYGYTF. CDR3 sequence (DNA): TGTGCCAGCAGCCAAGGCCCCGGGACAGCCTATGGCTACACCTTC.

The chain couples TRBV14 to TRBJ2-3, with a weak D call TRBD2 (6 bases). Germline-derived CDR1 and CDR2 are SGHDN and FVKESK. The CDR3 is 16 amino acids. V was pared by 4 bases and J by 4 bases, with 18 bases between. The CDR3 region is CASSLPRRAGSDTQYF. In DNA form, the CDR3 reads TGTGCCAGCAGCCTCCCGAGGAGGGCAGGTTCAGATACGCAGTATTTT.

This clone was seen a few times. The chain uses TRBV5-1 and TRBJ2-7; TRBD1 aligns across 9 bases. CDR3 length equals 14 residues. Per germline, CDR1 SGHRS and CDR2 YFSETQ. The V and J ends lost 3 bases and 2 bases, in that order; junction bases with no gene match: 3. The CDR3 region has the DNA TGCGCCAGCAGCTGGACAGGGGATGCCTACGAGCAGTACTTC. Translated: CASSWTGDAYEQYF.

A few counts support this clone. The chain joins TRBV28 to TRBJ2-3; a weak D match, TRBD2 (6 bases). Trimming stripped 5 bases from V and 3 bases from J, with 18 bases between. Per the germline V gene, CDR1 is MDHEN and CDR2 is SYDVKM. The CDR3 has 16 residues. The CDR3 loop is CASSPQAGRATDTQYF. CDR3 coding DNA: TGTGCCAGCAGTCCTCAAGCGGGTAGGGCGACAGATACGCAGTATTTT.

V and J are TRBV7-9 and TRBJ2-7; 7 bases are a match to TRBD1. CDR1 SEHNR and CDR2 FQNEAQ come from the germline V gene (reference sequence). The ends lost 1 base at V and 0 bases at J; junction bases unmatched: 3. CDR3 size: 15 residues. CDR3 protein: CASSLEWDSSYEQYF. The DNA for the CDR3 is TGTGCCAGCAGCTTAGAATGGGACAGCTCCTACGAGCAGTACTTC.

The sample holds a few counts of this clone. The chain is built from TRBV18 and TRBJ2-1; D ambiguous. The CDR3 sequence is 15 residues long. The germline V gene encodes CDR1 KGHSH and CDR2 LQKENI. V was pared by 1 base and J by 12 bases, with 19 bases between. The CDR3, as DNA: TGTGCCAGCTCACCACTAAGAGGCCCCGACGAATCGCAGTTCTTC. Translated, it gives CASSPLRGPDESQFF. Variable domain in full (rest from reference TRBV18 and TRBJ2-1): NAGVMQNPRHLVRRRGQEARLRCSPMKGHSHVYWYRQLPEEGLKFMVYLQKENIIDESGMPKERFSAEFPKEGPSILRIQQVVRGDSAAYFCASSPLRGPDESQFFGPGTRLTVL.

The CDR3 coding sequence is TGTGCCAGCAGTCGCCCTAGCTACAATGAGCAGTTCTTC. It encodes CASSRPSYNEQFF. The chain couples TRBV5-6 to TRBJ2-1; the D is unclear. V lost 5 bases to trimming and J lost 3 bases, with 9 bases between them. Germline loops: CDR1 SGHDT, CDR2 YYEEEE. CDR3 length: 13 residues.

The rearrangement joins TRBV5-1 to TRBJ1-1; D not certain. The CDR3 extends over 14 amino acids. Germline loops: CDR1 SGHRS, CDR2 YFSETQ. Trimming removed 4 bases at V and 1 base at J, with 11 bases between. The CDR3 nucleotides are TGCGCCAGCAGCCAGGACTGGAGGAACACTGAAGCTTTCTTT. Amino acids: CASSQDWRNTEAFF.

This sequence joins TRBV14 and TRBJ2-2, with D perhaps TRBD1 (6 bases). CDR1 SGHDN and CDR2 FVKESK come from the germline V gene. The CDR3 covers 14 residues. Trimming stripped 3 bases from V and 5 bases from J, with 10 bases between. CDR3 region: CASSQQGWTGELFF. CDR3 sequence (DNA): TGTGCCAGCAGCCAGCAGGGGTGGACCGGGGAGCTGTTTTTT.

This clone appeared many times. The chain employs TRBV4-2 and TRBJ1-2; D may be TRBD1 (6 bases). The CDR3 loop spans 18 amino acids. Germline assignment: CDR1 LGHNA and CDR2 YNFKEQ. V gave up 6 bases and J gave up 8 bases, with 31 bases separating them. In DNA form, the CDR3 reads TGTGCCAGCAGTGGAGTCCCTCAGGGGCGCAGATCTTCGTGGGGCTACACCTTC. It specifies CASSGVPQGRRSSWGYTF.

This clone was picked up a small number of times. V usage is TRBV10-3 and J usage is TRBJ1-3; the match to TRBD1 covers 7 bases. The V segment lost 3 bases and the J segment 4 bases; nucleotides outside the gene matches: 15. The germline gives CDR1 ENHRY, CDR2 SYGVKD. CDR3 length equals 18 residues. The CDR3 region is CAISEGEQGMSRGNTIYF. In nucleotides, the CDR3 is TGTGCCATCAGTGAAGGGGAACAGGGGATGTCTAGAGGAAACACCATATATTTT.